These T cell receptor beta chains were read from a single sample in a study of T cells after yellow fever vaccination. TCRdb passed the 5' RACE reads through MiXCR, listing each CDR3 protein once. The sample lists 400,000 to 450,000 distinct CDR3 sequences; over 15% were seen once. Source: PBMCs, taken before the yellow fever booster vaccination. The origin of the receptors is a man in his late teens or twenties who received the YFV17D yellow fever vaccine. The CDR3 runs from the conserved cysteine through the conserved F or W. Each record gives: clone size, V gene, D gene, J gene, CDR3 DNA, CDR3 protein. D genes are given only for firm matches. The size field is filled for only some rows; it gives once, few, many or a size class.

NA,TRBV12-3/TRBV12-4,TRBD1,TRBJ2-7,TGTGCCAGCAGTTTAAGGGACAGGACTCCCTACGAGCAGTACTTC,CASSLRDRTPYEQYF
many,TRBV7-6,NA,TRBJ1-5,TGTGCCAGCAGCTTAGGACAGAATCAGCCCCAGCATTTT,CASSLGQNQPQHF
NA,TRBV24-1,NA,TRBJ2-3,TGTGCCACCAGTGCCTATGGGGTGGATACGCAGTATTTT,CATSAYGVDTQYF
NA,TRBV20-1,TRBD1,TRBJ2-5,TGCAGTGCCGACCCCGCAGGGGGCCGGGAGACCCAGTACTTC,CSADPAGGRETQYF
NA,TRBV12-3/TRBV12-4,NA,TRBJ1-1,TGTGCCAGCCGAACAGGGACCTCTTCGAACACTGAAGCTTTCTTT,CASRTGTSSNTEAFF
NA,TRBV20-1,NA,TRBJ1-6,TGCAGTGGCACGCCGGTTAGGGGAGAAAATTCACCCCTCCACTTT,CSGTPVRGENSPLHF
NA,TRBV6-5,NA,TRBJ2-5,TGTGCCAGCAGTTACTCCGGGACACACCAAGAGACCCAGTACTTC,CASSYSGTHQETQYF
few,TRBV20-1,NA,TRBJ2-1,TGCAGTGCTAGCCCCTCGGGGGGCCGTTCCTACAATGAGCAGTTCTTC,CSASPSGGRSYNEQFF
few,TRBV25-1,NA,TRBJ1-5,TGTGCCAGCAGTGATGAGGATCAGCCCCAGCATTTT,CASSDEDQPQHF
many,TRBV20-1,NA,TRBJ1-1,TGCAGTGCTAGAGATCCTGGGCGGTCGAACACTGAAGCTTTCTTT,CSARDPGRSNTEAFF
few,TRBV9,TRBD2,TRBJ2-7,TGTGCCAGCTCCCCCGGGGGGGTAGCCTACGAGCAGTACTTC,CASSPGGVAYEQYF
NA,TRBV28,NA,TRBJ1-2,TGTGCCAGCAGTTTCCACCGCCTAGCTAACTATGGCTACACCTTC,CASSFHRLANYGYTF
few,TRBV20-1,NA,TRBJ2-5,TGCAGTGCCCCCCTCACAGGACAGCAGACCCAGTACTTC,CSAPLTGQQTQYF
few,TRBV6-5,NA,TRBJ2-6,TGTGCCAGCAGCCCGCTGGGTGGGGTCGGCTCTGGGGCCAACGTCCTGACTTTC,CASSPLGGVGSGANVLTF
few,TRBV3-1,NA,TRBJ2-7,TGTGCCAGCAGCCGAGGACACGACTACGAGCAGTACTTC,CASSRGHDYEQYF
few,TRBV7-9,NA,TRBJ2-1,TGTGCCAGCAGGCGGGGTAACAATGAGCAGTTCTTC,CASRRGNNEQFF
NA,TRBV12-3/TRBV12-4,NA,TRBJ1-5,TGTGCCAGCAGCCCAAGCTCGGGGTATCAGCCCCAGCATTTT,CASSPSSGYQPQHF
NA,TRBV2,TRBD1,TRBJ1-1,TGTGCCAACGCTACAGGGGTCACTGAAGCTTTCTTT,CANATGVTEAFF
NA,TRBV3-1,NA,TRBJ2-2,TGTGCCAGCAGGGCTAGGGGGGTCACCGGGGAGCTGTTTTTT,CASRARGVTGELFF
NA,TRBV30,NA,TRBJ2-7,TGTGCCTGGAATCCACCGGGGTTGCACTACGAGCAGTACTTC,CAWNPPGLHYEQYF
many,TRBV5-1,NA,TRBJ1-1,TGCGCCAGCAGCCTATCCGGGACGGGGAATGAAGCTTTCTTT,CASSLSGTGNEAFF
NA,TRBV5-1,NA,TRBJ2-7,TGCGCCAGCAGCCCTGGAGGCGTGCAGTACTTC,CASSPGGVQYF
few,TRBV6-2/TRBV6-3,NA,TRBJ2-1,TGTGCCAGCAGTTACTCGCAGGGGTACAATGAGCAGTTCTTC,CASSYSQGYNEQFF
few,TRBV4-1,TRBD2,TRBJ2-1,TGCGCCAGCAGCCCCCTATCGGCTAGCGGGGGAAGCTCCTACAATGAGCAGTTCTTC,CASSPLSASGGSSYNEQFF
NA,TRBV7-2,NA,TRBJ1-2,TGTGCCAGCAGCTTAGGGGGCGGAGAGATTTATGGCTACACCTTC,CASSLGGGEIYGYTF